A single sample gave rise to the 20 T cell receptor beta chains below, sequenced in a study of OX40 agonist ivuxolimab in advanced cancers. Method: immunoSEQ multiplex PCR; TCRdb's copy keeps in-frame clones and lacks some. The table lists 65,000 to 95,000 clones, more than 85% of them singletons. The sequenced sample was CD4+ or CD8+ T cells sorted from blood, obtained in a trial of the OX40 agonist ivuxolimab. The receptors derive from an adult with an advanced solid tumor such as melanoma, head and neck, liver or kidney cancer.

The chain combines TRBV18 with TRBJ2-7; either TRBD1 or TRBD2 may supply D (6 bases each). The CDR3 totals 16 residues. From germline, CDR1 is KGHSH and CDR2 LQKENI. Trimming left V 9 bases short and J 5 bases short, with 26 bases between. Written as DNA, the CDR3 is TGTGCCAGTCAATCAATAAGGGGGGCCGCCGGGGACGAGCAGTACTTC. This translates into CASQSIRGAAGDEQYF.

The chain recombines TRBV18 with TRBJ2-4, with 10 bases matching TRBD1. This CDR3 has 15 residues. Germline trimming cut 6 bases from V and 1 base from J; bases unmatched to any gene: 3. The germline V gene encodes CDR1 KGHSH and CDR2 LQKENI. The CDR3 spells CASSDRGVAKNIQYF. Here the CDR3 DNA reads TGTGCCAGCTCGGACAGGGGGGTGGCCAAAAACATTCAGTACTTC.

This chain joins TRBV27 and TRBJ1-2; no clear D gene. V was shortened by 7 bases and J by 8 bases, with 14 bases between the two germline ends. The CDR3 totals 12 residues. Germline assignment: CDR1 MNHEY and CDR2 SMNVEV (reference sequence). The CDR3 here is CASTTPGAGYTF. The CDR3 DNA follows: TGTGCCAGCACTACTCCCGGAGCGGGCTACACCTTC.

The J gene is TRBJ2-7, the V gene TRBV10-3; D perhaps matches TRBD1 (5 bases). The CDR3 has 15 amino acids. From germline, CDR1 is ENHRY and CDR2 SYGVKD. Trimming stripped 6 bases from V and 0 bases from J, with 15 bases between. CDR3: CAIRDLGASSYEQYF. In nucleotides, the CDR3 is TGTGCCATCAGGGATCTAGGGGCGAGCTCCTACGAGCAGTACTTC.

The J gene is TRBJ2-4, the V gene TRBV10-3, with 7 bases that match TRBD2. Germline V gene lookup returns CDR1 ENHRY and CDR2 SYGVKD. Trimming removed 10 bases from V and 0 bases from J; junction bases left unmatched: 6. The CDR3 length is 14 residues. The CDR3 reads CATMGGVAKNIQYF. The DNA of the CDR3 is TGTGCCACCATGGGGGGGGTAGCCAAAAACATTCAGTACTTC.

V gene TRBV5-5 combines with J gene TRBJ1-3; maybe TRBD1 (6 bases). This CDR3 comprises 16 residues. Trimming cost V 3 bases and J 8 bases, with 21 bases left between them. CDR1 and CDR2 from the germline V gene are SGHKS and YYEKEE (reference sequence). CDR3 DNA sequence: TGTGCCAGCAGCTGGGGGTCCGCTACAGGGAGGGACACCATATATTTT. Translated: CASSWGSATGRDTIYF.

This CDR3 reads CASNPEGPTKNIQYF. DNA for the CDR3: TGTGCCAGCAACCCGGAGGGCCCAACCAAAAACATTCAGTACTTC. The rearrangement joins TRBV5-6 to TRBJ2-4, with TRBD2 as a possible D gene (6 bases). Trimming took off 6 bases at V and 2 bases at J, with 15 bases between the two ends. CDR1 and CDR2 (germline): SGHDT, YYEEEE. The CDR3 length is 15 residues.

The chain carries TRBV5-1 and TRBJ2-2; D is unclear. Trimming shortened V by 0 bases and J by 2 bases, and 8 bases separated the two germline ends. The CDR3 consists of 15 residues. Germline V lookup: CDR1 SGHRS, CDR2 YFSETQ. DNA for the CDR3: TGCGCCAGCAGCTTGGATACCACTAACACCGGGGAGCTGTTTTTT. Its protein product is CASSLDTTNTGELFF.

In its sample, this clone was seen once. The chain couples TRBV30 to TRBJ2-2; D is unclear. Germline CDR1 is GTSNPN and CDR2 is SVGIG (reference sequence). Trimming left V 5 bases short and J 2 bases short, with 12 bases between. This CDR3 is built from 14 residues. The CDR3 reads CAWERRVNTGELFF. The CDR3 coding sequence is TGTGCCTGGGAGAGAAGGGTAAACACCGGGGAGCTGTTTTTT. The entire variable domain, with the rest obtained from reference TRBV30 and TRBJ2-2, is as follows: SQTIHQWPATLVQPVGSPLSLECTVEGTSNPNLYWYRQAAGRGLQLLFYSVGIGQISSEVPQNLSASRPQDRQFILSSKKLLLSDSGFYLCAWERRVNTGELFFGEGSRLTVL.

The rearrangement uses TRBV2 and TRBJ2-1; D not certain. With 11 bases removed from V and 2 bases from J, the gap between germline ends came to 16 bases. Germline values: CDR1 SNHLY, CDR2 FYNNEI. The CDR3 totals 14 residues. CDR3 amino acids: CAGKQDAPYNEQFF. The CDR3 region has the DNA TGTGCCGGAAAGCAAGATGCCCCCTACAATGAGCAGTTCTTC.

The chain has TRBV4-3 and TRBJ2-1; 8 bases agree with TRBD2. Germline CDR1 is LGHNA and CDR2 is YSLEER. Trimming cost V 0 bases and J 0 bases; bases outside gene matches: 7. The CDR3 length is 18 residues. CDR3: CASSQDLSGGSSYNEQFF. The DNA for the CDR3 is TGCGCCAGCAGCCAAGATCTATCGGGAGGGAGCTCCTACAATGAGCAGTTCTTC.

This clone occurred once. The rearrangement links TRBV19 to TRBJ2-1; D gene uncertain. V shed 5 bases and J shed 7 bases, with 6 bases lying between them. The CDR3 runs to 11 residues. From germline, CDR1 is LNHDA and CDR2 SQIVND (reference sequence). The chain's CDR3 is CASSLGNEQFF. In nucleotides, the CDR3 is TGTGCCAGTAGTTTGGGAAATGAGCAGTTCTTC.

J is TRBJ2-5 and V is TRBV2, with D unclear. V lost 6 bases to trimming and J lost 5 bases, with 10 bases between them. The CDR3 is 12 residues long. Germline V gene lookup returns CDR1 SNHLY and CDR2 FYNNEI. CDR3 amino acids: CASRALVETQYF. CDR3 bases: TGTGCCAGCAGGGCTTTGGTTGAGACCCAGTACTTC.

The rearrangement joins TRBV5-8 to TRBJ1-5; possibly TRBD1 for D (5 bases). CDR1 SGHTS and CDR2 YDEGEE come from the germline V gene. CDR3 length equals 15 residues. The V and J ends lost 1 base and 0 bases respectively, with 8 bases between them. Here the CDR3 reads CASSLRQNSNQPQHF. CDR3 in DNA: TGTGCCAGCAGCTTGAGACAGAATAGCAATCAGCCCCAGCATTTT.

The gene calls are TRBV5-1 and TRBJ1-1; 10 bases are shared with TRBD1. J gave up 3 bases and V 4 bases, and 3 bases lay outside the gene matches. The CDR3 extends over 14 amino acids. Germline loops: CDR1 SGHRS, CDR2 YFSETQ. CDR3 amino acids: CASSKTGGDTEAFF. The CDR3 coding sequence is TGCGCCAGCAGCAAGACAGGGGGCGACACTGAAGCTTTCTTT.

The chain carries TRBV4-1 and TRBJ2-3; 12 bases are a match to TRBD2. The V gene end was trimmed by 4 bases and the J gene end by 0 bases; junction bases not matched to a gene: 2. The germline V gene encodes CDR1 MGHRA and CDR2 YSYEKL. The CDR3 has 16 amino acids. CDR3 sequence: CASSRGLAGSTDTQYF. The CDR3 nucleotides are TGCGCCAGCAGCCGCGGACTAGCGGGGAGCACAGATACGCAGTATTTT.

This clone came up once. CDR3 bases: TGTGCCAGCGGCCTAGGAACAGATACGCAGTATTTT. The encoded protein is CASGLGTDTQYF. V usage is TRBV27 and J usage is TRBJ2-3; no firm D call. Trimming stripped 8 bases from V and 3 bases from J, with 9 bases between. The CDR3 has 12 amino acids. Germline V gene lookup returns CDR1 MNHEY and CDR2 SMNVEV (reference sequence).

The rearrangement links TRBV10-3 to TRBJ2-1; D is perhaps TRBD2 (5 bases). This CDR3 region has 14 residues. Germline V gene data show CDR1 as ENHRY and CDR2 as SYGVKD. Trimming pared 0 bases from V and 6 bases from J, leaving 9 bases between. CDR3 loop: CAISESLAANEQFF. The CDR3 nucleotides are TGTGCCATCAGTGAGTCGCTAGCCGCCAATGAGCAGTTCTTC.

V is TRBV28 and J is TRBJ2-2; 9 bases map to TRBD2. J gave up 7 bases and V 6 bases, and 12 bases lay outside the gene matches. This CDR3 contains 16 residues. From germline, CDR1 is MDHEN and CDR2 SYDVKM. The CDR3 is CASSLSGRRVIGELFF. CDR3 sequence (DNA): TGTGCCAGCAGCCTCAGCGGGAGGAGAGTTATCGGGGAGCTGTTTTTT.

This clone was seen repeatedly, ten times or more. The chain links TRBV28 to TRBJ1-5; 12 bases are shared with TRBD1. This CDR3 has 18 residues. The V and J ends lost 5 bases and 9 bases, in that order; junction bases with no gene match: 17. Germline V gene lookup returns CDR1 MDHEN and CDR2 SYDVKM. The CDR3 loop is CASSLFLNRDRGLRPQHF. The CDR3 DNA is TGTGCCAGCAGTCTGTTCCTTAACCGGGACAGGGGGCTGAGGCCCCAGCATTTT.